This TCR beta chain was captured by sequencing in a study of control samples from healthy donors and cancer patients. CDR3 length: 16 amino acids. The V and J ends lost 0 bases and 2 bases respectively, with 13 bases between them. Germline-derived CDR1 and CDR2 are SEHNR and FQNEAQ (reference sequence). Produced via immunoSEQ multiplex PCR; TCRdb's table is partial and in-frame only. The repertoire consists of about 150,000 clones, with about 94% occurring once and the leading ten covering over 2%. The chain employs TRBV7-9 and TRBJ1-2; maybe TRBD1 (5 bases). The TCR originated in a middle-aged man in good health. The material sequenced was blood. The CDR3 sequence: CASSLALGVSNYGYTF. Written as DNA, the CDR3 is TGTGCCAGCAGCTTAGCGCTGGGGGTTTCCAACTATGGCTACACCTTC.